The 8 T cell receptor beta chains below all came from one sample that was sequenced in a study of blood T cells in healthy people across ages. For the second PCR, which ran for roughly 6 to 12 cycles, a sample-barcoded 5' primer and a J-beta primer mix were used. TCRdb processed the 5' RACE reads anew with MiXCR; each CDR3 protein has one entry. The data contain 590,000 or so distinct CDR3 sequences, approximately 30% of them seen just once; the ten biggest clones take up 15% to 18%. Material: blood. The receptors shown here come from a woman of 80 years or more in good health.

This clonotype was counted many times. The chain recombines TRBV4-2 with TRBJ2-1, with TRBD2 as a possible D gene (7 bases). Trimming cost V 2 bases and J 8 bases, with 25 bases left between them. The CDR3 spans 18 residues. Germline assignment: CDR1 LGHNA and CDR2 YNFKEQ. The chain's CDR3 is CASSQWGLAGAKVYEQFF. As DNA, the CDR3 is TGTGCCAGCAGCCAATGGGGACTTGCGGGGGCCAAGGTCTATGAGCAGTTCTTC.

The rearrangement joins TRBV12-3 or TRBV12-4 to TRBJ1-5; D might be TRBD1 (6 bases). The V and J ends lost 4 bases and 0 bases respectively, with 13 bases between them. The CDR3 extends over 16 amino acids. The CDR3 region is CASSSQGSASNQPQHF. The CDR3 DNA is TGTGCCAGCAGTTCACAGGGAAGTGCTAGCAATCAGCCCCAGCATTTT.

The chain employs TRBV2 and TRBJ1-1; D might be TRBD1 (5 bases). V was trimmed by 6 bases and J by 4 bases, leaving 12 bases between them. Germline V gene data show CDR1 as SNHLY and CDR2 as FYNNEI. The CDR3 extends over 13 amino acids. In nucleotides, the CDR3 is TGTGCCAGCAGGGCCGCAACAGGCACTGAAGCTTTCTTT. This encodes CASRAATGTEAFF.

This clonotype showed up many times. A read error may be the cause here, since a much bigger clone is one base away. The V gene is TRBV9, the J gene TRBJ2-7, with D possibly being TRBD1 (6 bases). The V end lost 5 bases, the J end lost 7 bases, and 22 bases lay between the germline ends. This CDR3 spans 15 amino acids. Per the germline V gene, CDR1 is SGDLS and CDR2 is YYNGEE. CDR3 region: CASSNPLDWDNEQYF. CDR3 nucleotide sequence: TGTGCCAGCAGTAATCCCCTCGACTGGGACAATGAGCAGTACTTC. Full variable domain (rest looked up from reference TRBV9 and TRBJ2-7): DSGVTQTPKHLITATGQRVTLRCSPRSGDLSVYWYQQSLDQGLQFLIQYYNGEERAKGNILERFSAQQFPDLHSELNLSSLELGDSALYFCASSNPLDWDNEQYFGPGTRLTVT.

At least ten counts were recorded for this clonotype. The CDR3 sequence is CASTGAGQPNGYTF. The CDR3 DNA sequence: TGTGCCAGCACCGGGGCAGGCCAGCCCAATGGCTACACCTTC. This rearrangement joins TRBV27 to TRBJ1-2; maybe TRBD1 (5 bases). Trimming left V 7 bases short and J 6 bases short, with 18 bases between. The CDR3 totals 14 residues. Germline V lookup: CDR1 MNHEY, CDR2 SMNVEV (reference sequence).

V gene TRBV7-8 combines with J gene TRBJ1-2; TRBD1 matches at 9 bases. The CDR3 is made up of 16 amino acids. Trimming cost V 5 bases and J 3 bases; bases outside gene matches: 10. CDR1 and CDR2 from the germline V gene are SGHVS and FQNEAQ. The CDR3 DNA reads TGTGCCAGCAGCGCGTCCGGGACAGGGAAGGACTATGGCTACACCTTC. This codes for CASSASGTGKDYGYTF.

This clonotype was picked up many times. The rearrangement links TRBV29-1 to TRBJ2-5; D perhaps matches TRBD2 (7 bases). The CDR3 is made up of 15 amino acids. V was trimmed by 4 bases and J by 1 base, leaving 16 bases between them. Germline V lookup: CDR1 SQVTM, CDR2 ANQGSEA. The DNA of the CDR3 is TGCAGCGTTGCAGAAGGGGGGGGGCGCCAAGAGACCCAGTACTTC. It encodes CSVAEGGGRQETQYF.

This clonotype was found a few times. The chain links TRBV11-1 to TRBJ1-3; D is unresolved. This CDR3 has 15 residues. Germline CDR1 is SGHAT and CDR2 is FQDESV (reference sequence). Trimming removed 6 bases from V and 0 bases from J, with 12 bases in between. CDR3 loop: CASSSTGHSGNTIYF. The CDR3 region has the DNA TGTGCCAGCAGTTCTACGGGCCACTCTGGAAACACCATATATTTT.